One and the same sample provided the 3 T cell receptor beta chains below, sequenced in a study of blood T cell repertoires in COVID-19. Profiling relied on immunoSEQ multiplex PCR, and the TCRdb table lists in-frame clones only, not all of them. The data hold 150,000 to 200,000 clones, with 65% to 90% observed a single time. Sequenced sample: peripheral blood. These receptors all stem from a man aged 60 to 69 with acute or convalescent COVID-19.

The genes are TRBV20-1 and TRBJ1-1, with D possibly being TRBD1 (5 bases). The CDR3 extends over 11 amino acids. Germline loops: CDR1 DFQATT, CDR2 SNEGSKA (reference sequence). Trimming took 2 bases from V and 11 from J, leaving 12 bases between them. CDR3 DNA sequence: TGCAGTGCTAGACTAGACAGTGGCGCTTTCTTT. This encodes CSARLDSGAFF.

The V call is TRBV9, the J call TRBJ2-5; possible D gene TRBD1, 6 bases. V was trimmed by 0 bases and J by 4 bases, leaving 13 bases between them. CDR1 is SGDLS and CDR2 is YYNGEE in the germline V gene. The CDR3 is made up of 15 amino acids. CDR3 amino acids: CASSVGNRDGETQYF. CDR3 nucleotides: TGTGCCAGCAGCGTAGGCAACAGGGATGGAGAGACCCAGTACTTC.

The chain has TRBV4-1 and TRBJ1-5; possibly TRBD1 for D (5 bases). V was clipped by 0 bases and J by 10 bases, with 13 bases between them. There are 14 residues in the CDR3. Germline CDR1 is MGHRA and CDR2 is YSYEKL. CDR3 sequence: CASSQEWAGRPQHF. CDR3 coding DNA: TGCGCCAGCAGCCAAGAGTGGGCAGGGCGTCCCCAGCATTTT.